Listed below are T cell receptor beta chains from one sample, sequenced in a study of T cell repertoires in cytomegalovirus infection. MiXCR, run by TCRdb on the reads, gives a single entry per CDR3 protein. The sample records nearly 650,000 distinct CDR3 sequences, about 24% being singletons. Specimen: CD8+ T cells from PBMCs. Receptor source: a human donor in good health (CMV status not recorded). Some clones in this sample may be carry-over from other donors' samples. CDR3s include the opening cysteine and the closing phenylalanine or tryptophan. Fields, in order: J gene, CDR3 length, D gene, V gene, CDR3 protein. The D gene is left open where the match is weak.

J gene: TRBJ2-2; CDR3 length: 16; D gene: -; V gene: TRBV15; CDR3 protein: CATSPHGGAGTGELFF
J gene: TRBJ1-6; CDR3 length: 14; D gene: TRBD1; V gene: TRBV5-4; CDR3 protein: CASTPDRFNSPLHF
J gene: TRBJ2-7; CDR3 length: 14; D gene: -; V gene: TRBV29-1; CDR3 protein: CSVATTSAAYEQYF
J gene: TRBJ1-6; CDR3 length: 13; D gene: -; V gene: TRBV15; CDR3 protein: CATSTRTDSPLHF
J gene: TRBJ1-4; CDR3 length: 15; D gene: -; V gene: TRBV19; CDR3 protein: CASTAVAGANEKLFF
J gene: TRBJ1-1; CDR3 length: 13; D gene: -; V gene: TRBV25-1; CDR3 protein: CASREGSGTEAFF
J gene: TRBJ2-5; CDR3 length: 15; D gene: -; V gene: TRBV12-3/TRBV12-4; CDR3 protein: CASSRTGLVKETQYF
J gene: TRBJ1-1; CDR3 length: 13; D gene: -; V gene: TRBV7-2; CDR3 protein: CASSIQGYTEAFF
J gene: TRBJ2-1; CDR3 length: 15; D gene: TRBD1; V gene: TRBV7-8; CDR3 protein: CASSLGQGGINEQFF
J gene: TRBJ2-2; CDR3 length: 14; D gene: -; V gene: TRBV4-2; CDR3 protein: CASSRYQNTGELFF
J gene: TRBJ2-3; CDR3 length: 18; D gene: TRBD1; V gene: TRBV2; CDR3 protein: CASSEVSGQPPGADTQYF
J gene: TRBJ2-5; CDR3 length: 16; D gene: TRBD2; V gene: TRBV5-4; CDR3 protein: CASSLGGTSAEETQYF
J gene: TRBJ2-2; CDR3 length: 12; D gene: -; V gene: TRBV29-1; CDR3 protein: CSVEEGSGELFF
J gene: TRBJ2-5; CDR3 length: 15; D gene: TRBD2; V gene: TRBV10-3; CDR3 protein: CAISVTSGGVETQYF
J gene: TRBJ1-5; CDR3 length: 17; D gene: -; V gene: TRBV6-6; CDR3 protein: CASSYSIGLRSNQPQHF
J gene: TRBJ2-3; CDR3 length: 12; D gene: -; V gene: TRBV6-2/TRBV6-3; CDR3 protein: CASRGVGDTQYF
J gene: TRBJ2-1; CDR3 length: 20; D gene: TRBD1; V gene: TRBV2; CDR3 protein: CASTSSDPRQGPSSYNEQFF
J gene: TRBJ1-5; CDR3 length: 16; D gene: -; V gene: TRBV6-1; CDR3 protein: CASRSIQQGSNQPQHF
J gene: TRBJ2-7; CDR3 length: 13; D gene: -; V gene: TRBV20-1; CDR3 protein: CSAPGSLGLEQYF
J gene: TRBJ1-5; CDR3 length: 15; D gene: TRBD1; V gene: TRBV20-1; CDR3 protein: CSASILGQGYQPQHF
J gene: TRBJ2-3; CDR3 length: 18; D gene: -; V gene: TRBV14; CDR3 protein: CASSQDRRSKTRTDTQYF
J gene: TRBJ1-6; CDR3 length: 16; D gene: TRBD1; V gene: TRBV5-5; CDR3 protein: CASAGGTGLYNSPLHF
J gene: TRBJ1-1; CDR3 length: 17; D gene: TRBD1; V gene: TRBV7-6; CDR3 protein: CASSLRTGPAGNTEAFF
J gene: TRBJ2-7; CDR3 length: 12; D gene: TRBD1; V gene: TRBV13; CDR3 protein: CASSEQGVEQYF
J gene: TRBJ1-2; CDR3 length: 12; D gene: -; V gene: TRBV20-1; CDR3 protein: CSARGPTDGYTF
J gene: TRBJ2-1; CDR3 length: 15; D gene: -; V gene: TRBV7-9; CDR3 protein: CASVDGVYTYNEQFF
J gene: TRBJ1-1; CDR3 length: 13; D gene: -; V gene: TRBV20-1; CDR3 protein: CSAKMRDGTEAFF
J gene: TRBJ2-4; CDR3 length: 14; D gene: -; V gene: TRBV27; CDR3 protein: CASTPGGAKNIQYF
J gene: TRBJ1-2; CDR3 length: 15; D gene: TRBD1; V gene: TRBV5-6; CDR3 protein: CASSPPGQEHYGYTF
J gene: TRBJ2-2; CDR3 length: 16; D gene: TRBD2; V gene: TRBV7-9; CDR3 protein: CASSFTRGANTGELFF
J gene: TRBJ2-3; CDR3 length: 15; D gene: TRBD2; V gene: TRBV7-2; CDR3 protein: CASSAGTRLTDTQYF
J gene: TRBJ1-5; CDR3 length: 20; D gene: TRBD1; V gene: TRBV7-2; CDR3 protein: CASSLGPLTGRGPSNQPQHF